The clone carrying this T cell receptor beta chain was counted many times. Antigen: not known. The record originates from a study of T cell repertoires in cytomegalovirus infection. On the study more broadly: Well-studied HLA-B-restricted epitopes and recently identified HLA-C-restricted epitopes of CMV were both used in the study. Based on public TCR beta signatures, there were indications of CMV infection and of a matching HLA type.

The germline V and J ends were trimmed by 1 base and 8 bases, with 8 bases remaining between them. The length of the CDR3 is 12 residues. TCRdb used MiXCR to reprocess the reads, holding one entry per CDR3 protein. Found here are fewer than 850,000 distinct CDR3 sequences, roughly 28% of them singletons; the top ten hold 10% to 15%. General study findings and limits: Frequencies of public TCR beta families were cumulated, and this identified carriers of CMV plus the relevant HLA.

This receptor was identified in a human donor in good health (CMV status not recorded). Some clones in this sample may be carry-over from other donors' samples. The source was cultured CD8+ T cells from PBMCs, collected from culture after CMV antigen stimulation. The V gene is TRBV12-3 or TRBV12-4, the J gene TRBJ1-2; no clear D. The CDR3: CASSLGVNGYTF. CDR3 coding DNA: TGTGCCAGCAGTTTAGGGGTCAACGGCTACACCTTC.